This T cell receptor beta chain derives from a study of blood T cell repertoires in COVID-19. As for the study in general: Some COVID-19 samples were acute and others convalescent; all came from the United States, Italy and Spain. The analysed material was cDNA or gDNA that came from T cells, B-cell-depleted T cells, or PBMCs.

In germline, CDR1 is SEHNR, CDR2 FQNEAQ (reference sequence). The CDR3 runs 14 residues. Deletions cut 6 bases from V and 5 bases from J, with 16 bases between. Source study methods: Estimation of nucleated cell counts was performed using reference gene primer amplification. The repertoire was sequenced with immunoSEQ multiplex PCR; TCRdb's copy has only in-frame clones and lacks some. V, J and clone size reflect that table, while D and trimming were determined from the DNA. The sample has around 92,000 clones, 83% seen once. The chain has TRBV7-9 and TRBJ1-1; D remains unclear. The sequencing sample was made of peripheral blood. This receptor was taken from a woman aged 80 or over with acute or convalescent COVID-19. CDR3 protein: CASRMENFGTEAFF. The CDR3 coding sequence is TGTGCCAGCAGAATGGAGAACTTCGGGACTGAAGCTTTCTTT.